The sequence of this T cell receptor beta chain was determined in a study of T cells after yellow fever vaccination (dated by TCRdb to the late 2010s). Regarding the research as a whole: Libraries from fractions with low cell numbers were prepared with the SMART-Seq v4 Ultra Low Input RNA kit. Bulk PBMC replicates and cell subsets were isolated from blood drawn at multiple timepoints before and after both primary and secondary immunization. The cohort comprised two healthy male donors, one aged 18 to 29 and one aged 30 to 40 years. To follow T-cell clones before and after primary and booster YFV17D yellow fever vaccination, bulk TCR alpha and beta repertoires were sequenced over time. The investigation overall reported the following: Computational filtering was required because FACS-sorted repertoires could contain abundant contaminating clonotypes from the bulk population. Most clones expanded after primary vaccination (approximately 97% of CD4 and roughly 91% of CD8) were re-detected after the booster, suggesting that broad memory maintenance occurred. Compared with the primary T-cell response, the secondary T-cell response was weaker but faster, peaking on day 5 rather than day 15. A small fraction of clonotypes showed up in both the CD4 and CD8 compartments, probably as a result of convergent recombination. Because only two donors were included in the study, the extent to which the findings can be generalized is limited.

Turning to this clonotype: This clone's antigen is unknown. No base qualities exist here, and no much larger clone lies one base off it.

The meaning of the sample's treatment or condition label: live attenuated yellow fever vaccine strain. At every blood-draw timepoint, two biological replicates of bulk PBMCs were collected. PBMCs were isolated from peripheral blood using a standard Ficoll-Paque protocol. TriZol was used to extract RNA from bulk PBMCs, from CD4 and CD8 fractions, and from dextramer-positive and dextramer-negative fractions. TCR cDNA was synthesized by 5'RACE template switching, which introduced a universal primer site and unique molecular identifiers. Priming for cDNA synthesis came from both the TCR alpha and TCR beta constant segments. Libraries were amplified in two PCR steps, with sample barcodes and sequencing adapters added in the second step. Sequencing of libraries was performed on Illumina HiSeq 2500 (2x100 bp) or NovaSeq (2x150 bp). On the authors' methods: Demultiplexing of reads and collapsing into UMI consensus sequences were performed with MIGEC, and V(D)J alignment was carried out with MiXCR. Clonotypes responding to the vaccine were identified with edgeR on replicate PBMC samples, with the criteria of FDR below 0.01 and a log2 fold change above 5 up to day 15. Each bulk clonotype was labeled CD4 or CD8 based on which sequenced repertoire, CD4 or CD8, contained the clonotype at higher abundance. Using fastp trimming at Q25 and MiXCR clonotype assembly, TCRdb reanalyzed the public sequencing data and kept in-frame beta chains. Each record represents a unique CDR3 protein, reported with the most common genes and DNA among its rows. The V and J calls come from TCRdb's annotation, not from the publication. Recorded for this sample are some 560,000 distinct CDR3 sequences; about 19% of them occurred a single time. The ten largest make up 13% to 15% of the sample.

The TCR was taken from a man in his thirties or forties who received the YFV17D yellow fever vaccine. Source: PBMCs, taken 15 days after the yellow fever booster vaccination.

The DNA is as follows: TGCAGTGCTAGGACTAGCATGGGCGCAGATACGCAGTATTTT. Its translation is CSARTSMGADTQYF. The chain joins TRBV20-1 to TRBJ2-3; TRBD2 fits 7 bases in the junction. Including the terminal cysteine and phenylalanine, the CDR3 comprises 14 residues. The sequence is cut down to CDR3 DNA, 42 bases in frame from base 1. At the junction V is shortened by 3 bases and J by 4 bases; bases outside the gene matches: 7. CDR1 and CDR2 (DFQATT, SNEGSKA) derive from the germline V gene (reference sequence).